Shown below are 21 T cell receptor beta chains from a single sample sequenced in a study of blood T cell repertoires in COVID-19. TCRdb keeps only in-frame clones here, not all; method: immunoSEQ multiplex PCR. The sample lists about 260,000 clones; around 87% were seen once. The sample was peripheral blood. Receptors originate from a woman aged 40 to 55 who had recovered from COVID-19.

CDR3 region: CASSPGTSVGTQYF. The CDR3 nucleotides are TGTGCCAGCAGCCCCGGGACTAGCGTTGGGACCCAGTACTTC. The J gene is TRBJ2-5, the V gene TRBV7-3, with 10 bases lining up with TRBD2. V dropped 5 bases and J dropped 7; count of bases not matched to a gene: 7. Germline CDR1 reads SGHTA; CDR2 reads FQGTGA. The CDR3 runs 14 residues. Combining the CDR3 with reference TRBV7-3 and TRBJ2-5 gives the whole variable domain GAGVSQTPSNKVTEKGKYVELRCDPISGHTALYWYRQSLGQGPEFLIYFQGTGAADDSGLPNDRFFAVRPEGSVSTLKIQRTERGDSAVYLCASSPGTSVGTQYFGPGTRLLVL.

This clone has more than one count but fewer than ten. V is TRBV11-2 and J is TRBJ1-2, with no clear D. CDR1 and CDR2 from the germline V gene are SGHAT and FQNNGV. The CDR3 is 15 amino acids. The V end was cut by 2 bases, the J end by 5 bases, with 15 bases between. CDR3 protein: CASSLPPQGRYGYTF. The CDR3 coding sequence is TGTGCCAGCAGCTTACCCCCACAAGGGAGATATGGCTACACCTTC.

The chain links TRBV9 to TRBJ2-5, with TRBD1 matching 7 bases. Germline assignment: CDR1 SGDLS and CDR2 YYNGEE. The ends lost 7 bases at V and 2 bases at J; junction bases unmatched: 8. The CDR3 covers 14 residues. The CDR3 loop reads CASSRGQLQETQYF. The DNA for the CDR3 is TGTGCCAGCTCAAGGGGGCAGCTGCAAGAGACCCAGTACTTC.

The rearrangement links TRBV29-1 to TRBJ1-2, with TRBD1 identical over 7 bases. The germline V gene encodes CDR1 SQVTM and CDR2 ANQGSEA. Unmatched junction bases numbered 7, after V lost 7 bases and J lost 2 bases. This CDR3 region has 13 residues. The CDR3 region has the DNA TGCAGCGCCCTGAGGGGGCGGAACTATGGCTACACCTTC. Translated: CSALRGRNYGYTF.

The gene calls are TRBV2 and TRBJ2-3; D may be TRBD2 (6 bases). Per germline, CDR1 SNHLY and CDR2 FYNNEI. This CDR3 comprises 16 residues. Trimming took 7 bases from V and 2 from J, leaving 19 bases between them. This CDR3 reads CASNPRTTRNTDTQYF. The CDR3, as DNA: TGTGCCAGCAACCCTAGGACTACCAGAAACACAGATACGCAGTATTTT. Based on the CDR3 plus reference TRBV2 and TRBJ2-3, the full variable domain is EPEVTQTPSHQVTQMGQEVILRCVPISNHLYFYWYRQILGQKVEFLVSFYNNEISEKSEIFDDQFSVERPDGSNFTLKIRSTKLEDSAMYFCASNPRTTRNTDTQYFGPGTRLTVL.

V is TRBV7-6 and J is TRBJ2-2, with 7 bases fitting TRBD1. V lost 5 bases, J lost 5 bases, and 14 bases stayed unmatched. Germline loops: CDR1 SGHVS, CDR2 FNYEAQ. The CDR3 runs 17 residues. The DNA of the CDR3 is TGTGCCAGCAGCCCTAGCTGGGACAGACGGCAAACCGGGGAGCTGTTTTTT. Amino acid sequence: CASSPSWDRRQTGELFF.

The gene calls are TRBV6-2 or TRBV6-3 and TRBJ1-2; the match to TRBD1 covers 10 bases. CDR1 is MNHEY, CDR2 SVGEGT, per germline. Germline trimming cut 6 bases from V and 4 bases from J; bases unmatched to any gene: 14. This CDR3 is 17 amino acids long. CDR3 in amino acids: CASSPYRTGGIFYGYTF. CDR3 in DNA: TGTGCCAGCAGCCCTTATAGGACAGGGGGAATCTTCTATGGCTACACCTTC.

In nucleotides, the CDR3 is TGTGCCAGCAGCGTGACGCAGGGACTCGGAGGAAACACCATATATTTT. It codes for CASSVTQGLGGNTIYF. The chain couples TRBV9 to TRBJ1-3; a weak D match, TRBD1 (5 bases). The germline gives CDR1 SGDLS, CDR2 YYNGEE. V lost 2 bases to trimming and J lost 4 bases, with 16 bases between them. This CDR3 has 16 residues.

This clone was seen a single time. V usage is TRBV29-1 and J usage is TRBJ1-2; possible D gene TRBD1, 5 bases. Looked up from germline, CDR1 is SQVTM and CDR2 is ANQGSEA. This CDR3 is built from 11 residues. Trimming removed 2 bases from V and 5 bases from J, with 6 bases in between. The CDR3 DNA reads TGCAGCGTTGAACAGGGATATGGCTACACCTTC. It is translated as CSVEQGYGYTF. Filled out from reference TRBV29-1 and TRBJ1-2, the complete variable domain reads SAVISQKPSRDICQRGTSLTIQCQVDSQVTMMFWYRQQPGQSLTLIATANQGSEATYESGFVIDKFPISRPNLTFSTLTVSNMSPEDSSIYLCSVEQGYGYTFGSGTRLTVV.

The V and J genes are TRBV30 and TRBJ2-7; 9 bases agree with TRBD1. With V trimmed by 7 bases and J by 6 bases, 10 bases remained unmatched. CDR1 is GTSNPN and CDR2 is SVGIG in the germline V gene (reference sequence). The CDR3 consists of 13 residues. The CDR3 coding sequence is TGTGCCTCCTCCCCGGGACAGGGAACCGAGCAGTACTTC. As protein: CASSPGQGTEQYF.

CDR3 sequence reads: CASSLRSGASYEQFF. The CDR3 coding sequence is TGTGCCAGCAGCTTGCGTAGCGGGGCTAGCTATGAGCAGTTCTTC. The chain joins TRBV7-3 to TRBJ2-1; 8 bases map to TRBD2. Germline V gene sequence: CDR1 SGHTA, CDR2 FQGTGA. This CDR3 region has 15 residues. V gave up 3 bases and J gave up 8 bases; unmatched junction bases: 9.

In DNA form, the CDR3 reads TGTGCCAGCAGCTGGGGGGGGAATACGCAGTATTTT. Translating gives CASSWGGNTQYF. The chain links TRBV7-2 to TRBJ2-3; 7 bases map to TRBD2. V lost 4 bases to trimming and J lost 7 bases; unmatched junction nucleotides: 2. This CDR3 is 12 amino acids long. Germline lookup yields CDR1 SGHTA and CDR2 FQGNSA.

V and J are TRBV19 and TRBJ2-2, with D possibly matching TRBD2 (5 bases). Germline lookup yields CDR1 LNHDA and CDR2 SQIVND (reference sequence). Trimming took 3 bases from V and 4 from J, leaving 15 bases between them. This CDR3 is built from 16 residues. Here the CDR3 DNA reads TGTGCCAGTAGTATCGGACTCAAGATCGGCACCGGGGAGCTGTTTTTT. It is translated as CASSIGLKIGTGELFF.

The V gene is TRBV5-1, the J gene TRBJ2-7, with D unresolved. The CDR3 sequence is 13 residues long. Germline CDR1 is SGHRS and CDR2 is YFSETQ. Trimming left V 9 bases short and J 3 bases short, with 16 bases between. The CDR3 DNA sequence: TGCGCCACCACGACTGCAAACCTCTACGAGCAGTACTTC. It is translated as CATTTANLYEQYF.

The chain employs TRBV18 and TRBJ1-6; 8 bases align to TRBD1. The CDR3 consists of 14 residues. The germline gives CDR1 KGHSH, CDR2 LQKENI. The V and J ends lost 6 bases and 9 bases, in that order; junction bases with no gene match: 7. This CDR3 is CASSVQGAGSPLHF. CDR3 sequence (DNA): TGTGCCAGCTCGGTCCAGGGGGCTGGTTCACCCCTCCACTTT.

The chain is built from TRBV2 and TRBJ1-1; 8 bases agree with TRBD1. V lost 1 base, J lost 5 bases, and 3 bases stayed unmatched. The CDR3 covers 14 residues. Germline loops: CDR1 SNHLY, CDR2 FYNNEI. This CDR3 reads CASSEGQGATEAFF. CDR3 nucleotide sequence: TGTGCCAGCAGTGAAGGGCAGGGGGCTACTGAAGCTTTCTTT.

The J gene is TRBJ1-3, the V gene TRBV3-1 (or the pseudogene TRBV3-2); TRBD1 might be the D (6 bases). The CDR3 spans 15 residues. CDR1 and CDR2 from the germline V gene are LGHDT and YNNKEL (reference sequence). Trimming cost V 4 bases and J 2 bases, with 12 bases left between them. The CDR3 nucleotides read TGTGCCAGCAGCCCCACGACAGGACCTGGAAACACCATATATTTT. It translates to CASSPTTGPGNTIYF.

The V gene is TRBV11-3, the J gene TRBJ2-5, with 10 bases fitting TRBD2. The CDR3 covers 16 residues. The germline V gene encodes CDR1 SGHNT and CDR2 YENEEA. V lost 4 bases, J lost 8 bases, and 13 bases stayed unmatched. The CDR3 loop is CASSCTSGAAKGTQYF. The DNA of the CDR3 is TGTGCCAGCAGCTGTACTAGCGGGGCCGCAAAGGGAACCCAGTACTTC.

The sample holds one count of this clone. The CDR3 spells CASSQAGGLSYNEQFF. The DNA of the CDR3 is TGCGCCAGCAGCCAAGCCGGGGGGCTCTCCTACAATGAGCAGTTCTTC. This chain joins TRBV4-1 and TRBJ2-1, with D tentatively TRBD2 (7 bases). This CDR3 comprises 16 residues. The ends were cut back, 1 base at V and 0 bases at J, with 10 bases in the middle. Germline V gives CDR1 MGHRA, CDR2 YSYEKL.

V is TRBV9 and J is TRBJ2-1; 8 bases are a match to TRBD1. The CDR3 spans 13 residues. Trimming cost V 4 bases and J 10 bases; bases outside gene matches: 7. Per germline, CDR1 SGDLS and CDR2 YYNGEE. CDR3 residues: CASSPQDRAEQFF. CDR3 bases: TGTGCCAGCAGCCCCCAGGACAGGGCGGAGCAGTTCTTC.

The V call is TRBV27, the J call TRBJ1-2; 8 bases agree with TRBD1. Germline V gives CDR1 MNHEY, CDR2 SMNVEV (reference sequence). With V trimmed by 4 bases and J by 8 bases, 0 bases remained unmatched. The CDR3 sequence is 11 residues long. CDR3 sequence reads: CASSSGGGYTF. The CDR3 nucleotides read TGTGCCAGCAGTTCAGGGGGCGGCTACACCTTC.